This T cell receptor (beta chain) emerged from a study of blood T cell repertoires in COVID-19. Study background: Symptom resolution, clearance, or two negative PCRs marked the recovered donors of Cohort 3. T cells, B-cell-depleted T cells, or PBMCs supplied cDNA or gDNA.

The CDR3 consists of 15 residues. The germline V gene has CDR1 GTSNPN and CDR2 SVGIG (reference sequence). V lost 2 bases and J lost 8, with 18 bases in between. Only one count was recorded for this clone. Libraries were prepared by immunoSEQ multiplex PCR; TCRdb keeps only in-frame clonotypes and omits some of them. The table shows 250,000 to 300,000 clones, with 88% occurring only once. The chain employs TRBV30 and TRBJ1-4; maybe TRBD1 (5 bases). Sequenced sample: PBMCs or T cells enriched from blood (not recorded which). The TCR sequence derives from a woman in her sixties or seventies in a cohort exposed to, infected with or recovered from COVID-19 (not recorded which). CDR3 bases: TGTGCCTGGAGTTTGGGGCGGCAGAGTGGAGAAAAACTGTTTTTT. Amino acids: CAWSLGRQSGEKLFF.